What follows are 11 T cell receptor beta chains derived from one specimen sequenced in a study of cytomegalovirus exposure and HLA in healthy donors. PCR was performed using 60 Vbeta and 13 Jbeta primers. Some clones are missing from TCRdb's copy, which holds only in-frame ones; the method was immunoSEQ multiplex PCR. The sample shows more than 130,000 clones, 60% to 85% of them seen only once. Specimen: PBMCs. The receptors were gathered from a man aged 40-55 years in good health and CMV-seropositive.

The chain uses TRBV7-9 and TRBJ2-7, with D possibly TRBD1 on 6 matching bases. CDR3 length: 14 residues. CDR1 is SEHNR and CDR2 is FQNEAQ in the germline V gene (reference sequence). Trimming left V 3 bases short and J 2 bases short, with 11 bases between. In DNA, the CDR3 is TGTGCCAGCAGCTTGACAGGAACCCCCTACGAGCAGTACTTC. Its translation is CASSLTGTPYEQYF.

The chain is built from TRBV7-9 and TRBJ2-7, with D tentatively TRBD1 (6 bases). V gave up 6 bases and J gave up 5 bases, with 14 bases separating them. The CDR3 consists of 13 residues. The V gene's germline CDR1 is SEHNR and CDR2 FQNEAQ (reference sequence). For the CDR3, the DNA is TGTGCCAGCAGGCACGGACAGCGGCACGAGCAGTACTTC. It yields the protein CASRHGQRHEQYF.

The chain recombines TRBV4-3 with TRBJ1-1, with D possibly being TRBD1 (5 bases). This CDR3 comprises 18 residues. Germline CDR1 is LGHNA and CDR2 is YSLEER. V dropped 0 bases and J dropped 1 base, with 18 bases sitting between them. The CDR3 bases are TGCGCCAGCAGCCAAGATATCGGGGGGTATGGGGGGAACACTGAAGCTTTCTTT. Protein: CASSQDIGGYGGNTEAFF.

This clone appeared a few times. J is TRBJ1-2 and V is TRBV27; TRBD1 matches at 8 bases. With V trimmed by 4 bases and J by 3 bases, 4 bases remained unmatched. Germline values: CDR1 MNHEY, CDR2 SMNVEV (reference sequence). The CDR3 extends over 14 amino acids. CDR3 sequence (DNA): TGTGCCAGCAGTTCCCAGGACAGGGACTATGGCTACACCTTC. It codes for CASSSQDRDYGYTF.

The chain combines TRBV4-2 with TRBJ2-7; 14 bases align to TRBD2. V dropped 1 base and J dropped 4; count of bases not matched to a gene: 3. From germline, CDR1 is LGHNA and CDR2 YNFKEQ. This CDR3 contains 16 residues. CDR3 nucleotides: TGTGCCAGCAGCCAAGCCGGGACTAGCGGGGGTTACGAGCAGTACTTC. Its translation: CASSQAGTSGGYEQYF.

The V gene is TRBV7-9, the J gene TRBJ2-7, with a possible D match to TRBD1 (7 bases). Trimming removed 2 bases from V and 4 bases from J, with 12 bases in between. CDR3 size: 14 residues. CDR1 is SEHNR and CDR2 is FQNEAQ in the germline V gene (reference sequence). CDR3 sequence (DNA): TGTGCCAGCAGCTTACGGAGGGGGCGGTACGAGCAGTACTTC. Translating it yields CASSLRRGRYEQYF.

The CDR3 reads CASSKDRGDTIYF. In DNA, the CDR3 is TGTGCCAGCAGCAAAGACAGGGGGGACACCATATATTTT. The chain couples TRBV7-6 to TRBJ1-3, with 9 bases identical to TRBD1. The germline V gene encodes CDR1 SGHVS and CDR2 FNYEAQ. CDR3 length: 13 residues. V shed 5 bases, J shed 8 bases, and the junction held 4 bases outside the gene matches.

This clone has only one observation. This chain joins TRBV25-1 and TRBJ2-7; D perhaps matches TRBD2 (6 bases). The V gene's germline CDR1 is MGHDK and CDR2 SYGVNS. Trimming shortened V by 4 bases and J by 0 bases, and 13 bases separated the two germline ends. CDR3 length: 15 residues. This CDR3 reads CASSGPAGNSYEQYF. CDR3 coding DNA: TGTGCCAGCAGTGGCCCGGCGGGGAACTCCTACGAGCAGTACTTC.

This clone has just a few counts. The CDR3: CASSQWTSGESTDTQYF. In nucleotides, the CDR3 is TGCGCCAGCAGCCAATGGACTAGCGGGGAGAGCACAGATACGCAGTATTTT. The rearrangement links TRBV4-3 to TRBJ2-3; the match to TRBD2 covers 12 bases. Per the germline V gene, CDR1 is LGHNA and CDR2 is YSLEER. CDR3 length equals 17 residues. The ends lost 2 bases at V and 0 bases at J; junction bases unmatched: 3.

As to this clone: The junction departs from the called germline gene at one end, perhaps through a read error. The sample carries other DNA sequences with the same CDR3. The gene calls are TRBV28 and TRBJ2-5; 9 bases map to TRBD1. Germline V gene lookup returns CDR1 MDHEN and CDR2 SYDVKM. The CDR3 totals 14 residues. CDR3 loop: CASSQTGGRETQYF. The CDR3 region has the DNA TGCGCCAGCAGCCAGACAGGGGGAAGAGAGACCCAGTACTTC.

This clone was counted a few times. The rearrangement links TRBV6-6 to TRBJ1-1; 8 bases fit TRBD1. CDR3 length equals 14 residues. The germline V gene encodes CDR1 MNHNY and CDR2 SVGAGI (reference sequence). With V trimmed by 6 bases and J by 6 bases, 9 bases remained unmatched. The CDR3 here is CASRQGGRWAEAFF. CDR3 nucleotide sequence: TGTGCCAGCAGACAGGGGGGGCGATGGGCTGAAGCTTTCTTT.